The T cell receptor beta chain under discussion was sequenced for a study of cytomegalovirus exposure and HLA in healthy donors (dated by TCRdb to about 2017). General notes on the study: An earlier analysis of approximately 640 of the donors reported about 250 Gb of sequence data and around 120 million unique TCR beta sequences from about 179 million T cells. HLA typing included class I and class II loci at four-digit resolution. Among the approximately 400 genotyped donors, approximately 82% belonged to the genetic ancestry cluster associated with self-reported Caucasian donors. Several DR-DQ haplotypes were treated as single units for association and clustering because of strong linkage in the cohort. Donor age, sex, ethnicity and CMV serostatus were compiled together with the repertoire data. To predict cytomegalovirus infection status, the study combined high-throughput TCR immunosequencing, statistical association of individual TCRs with disease status, and machine learning. The study aimed to test whether signatures of past pathogen exposure could be identified by cataloging public T cell receptors. Rather than using new phenotypic data, the later analysis identified candidate immune exposures from TCR beta sequences and from how often those sequences occurred across donors. To decide whether each TCR beta V gene segment behaved as functional or pseudogenic, an earlier analysis of approximately 590 of the donors relied on high-throughput TCR beta sequencing. The number of typed donors differed by locus: about 620-640 for A, B, C, DRB1 and DQB1; about 520 for DQA1; 606 for DPA1; and 400 to 480 for DPB1. Genome-wide SNP genotypes for about three fifths of the roughly 670 donors were used in a later genetic analysis, which treated that subset as a discovery cohort. Every repertoire in the discovery cohort had been generated on one and the same sequencing platform. Across approximately 420 genotyped donors of the cohort, an average of about 240,000 unique TCR beta nucleotide sequences per donor were sequenced, and around 19% of those sequences were non-productive. Approximately 300 gigabases of sequencing data and around 90 million unique TCR sequences made up an early release that covered 500 to 700 HLA-typed donors. In a later analysis, previously published TCR beta repertoires from more than 500 donors were re-analyzed and high-resolution HLA genotyping was added so that TCR occurrence patterns could be studied. The T cell repertoires of 550 to 850 subjects were profiled by immunosequencing and related to cytomegalovirus serostatus. Besides the first cohort of more than 650 subjects, a separate validation cohort made up of 120 or so different subjects was used.

Concerning this clone: Its specific antigen is unknown. No per-base quality is available; no much larger clone lies one base away.

The cohort consisted of fewer than 700 healthy bone marrow donors. Cohort members were all nominally healthy when sampled, although unrecorded immune exposures were likely present. The donor tested CMV seropositive, placing the donor among the 289 seropositive members of the cohort. Each donor provided a peripheral blood sample, and peripheral blood mononuclear cells were used for TCR beta sequencing. Genomic DNA extraction from the blood cell samples was performed with the Qiagen DNeasy Blood Extraction Kit. The receptor library was made with the immunoSEQ multiplex PCR assay. For the multiplex PCR, a mixture combining 60 forward primers for TCR Vbeta segments and 13 reverse primers for TCR Jbeta segments was used. Amplification of the CDR3 region of rearranged TCR beta genes was performed with a multiplex PCR assay on genomic DNA. On the Illumina HiSeq System, the amplified TCR beta libraries were sequenced as 87-base-pair reads. As for how the authors treated the data: Across the 640 or so repertoires, a later analysis counted tens of millions of unique TCR beta chains, roughly 11 million of which were shared by at least two donors. To remove PCR and sequencing errors, raw reads were error-corrected and collapsed into unique sequences using a nearest-neighbor algorithm that merged closely related sequences. V, D and J gene segments were assigned by aligning CDR3 sequences to IMGT reference sequences. For a sequence to be retained, at least a six-nucleotide match to both a V gene segment and a J gene segment was required. A rearrangement counted as productive if the CDR3 had no stop codons and remained in frame with V and J, and every other rearrangement counted as non-productive. Following IMGT convention, CDR3 was defined as the stretch from the second conserved V-encoded cysteine up to the conserved J-encoded phenylalanine. The earlier analysis of a few hundred of the donors excluded sequences that lacked an unambiguous match to a single V gene segment. An earlier analysis of 587 of the donors called V segments functional above 56.7% productive rearrangements and segregating when the between-donor standard deviation exceeded 5%. A statistical classification framework was built to diagnose cytomegalovirus status from the catalog of TCR beta chain sequences. In a later analysis, TCR nucleotide sequences were compared against IMGT/GENE-DB human TR gene sequences so that V and J genes could be assigned. The TCRdist pipeline was used in a later analysis to assign CDR3 sequences and most-parsimonious VDJ recombination scenarios. In a later analysis, each TCR beta chain was defined by its CDR3 amino acid sequence together with its V-gene family, and reads without a unique V-gene family were excluded. As a way to deal with suspected cross-contamination and a sequencing artifact, a later analysis dropped under 600 nucleotide sequences that were highly shared and had low generation probability. For each public chain, a later analysis derived a clonal expansion index from normalized ranks of inferred template counts within each repertoire. Generation probabilities in a later analysis came from a VDJ recombination model fitted to out-of-frame rearrangements, and those results were checked against IGoR. In a later analysis, TCR-TCR, TCR-HLA and TCR-CMV co-occurrence was scored with hypergeometric tests, and a repertoire-size bias correction was applied to TCR pairs. In a later analysis, false discovery rates were estimated by permuting HLA or CMV assignments 20 times. In a later analysis, co-occurring TCRs were grouped using DBSCAN, with TCRdist sequence similarity added in when clustering inside HLA-allele-positive subsets. Repertoires with fewer than 30,000 or more than 120,000 public chains were left out of co-occurrence clustering, as were a handful of repertoires with anomalous nucleotide sharing. TCRdb holds this immuneACCESS table with in-frame rearrangements only. Some clones are missing; in checked studies, unresolved V genes explain under half, and the rest has no known cause. V and J calls and clone size are as listed in that table; D and trimming were resolved from the DNA. This sample is represented by some 150,000 clones; 60% to 85% of them were singletons. The ten largest clones add up to roughly 3.7% of the sample.

CDR1 is given as SGHRS and CDR2 as YFSETQ, both from the germline V gene. From cysteine to phenylalanine, the CDR3 is 14 amino acids long. Only CDR3 DNA is held: 42 bases, read in frame from base 1. V ends up 0 bases short and J 7 bases short, with an unmatched junction base count of 4. The full study reports these points: According to a later analysis, TCR association rates differed among HLA loci, with DRB1 alleles showing the most associated TCRs and HLA-C alleles showing the fewest. An association between a missense DCLRE1C variant and V-gene and J-gene trimming of TCR beta chains was found in a later genetic analysis and replicated in an independent cohort. Linkage disequilibrium might explain the correlated functional status among segregating V segments, but an unknown experimental factor could not be ruled out. A further reported finding was that TCR beta sequences accurately predicted the HLA-A and HLA-B alleles for most subjects in the first cohort. The presence/absence analyses assumed that sequencing depth was roughly uniform across donors, and that assumption may not be true. Most TCR sequences were observed very rarely across donors, whereas some public TCRs were present in many individuals. When HLA alleles, especially DR and DQ, strongly co-occurred, attributing TCR associations to individual alleles was difficult. In an earlier analysis of about 550 of the donors, most TCR beta V segments were observed in productive rearrangements about 90% or about 30% of the time, broadly matching IMGT annotations. A cluster of highly shared sequence variants was judged likely to be a technical artifact of the sequencing pipeline. The earlier analysis of around 600 of the donors excluded 15 to 20 rarely observed V segments, including chromosome 9 orphons, because counts were too low. A later analysis found that HLA-associated TCR beta chains were more clonally expanded and had lower generation probabilities than equally common non-associated chains. A total of fewer than 200 TCR beta chains were listed by the study as associated with cytomegalovirus. According to a later genetic analysis, donors in an Asian-associated ancestry cluster had fewer N-insertions in productive TCRs than the approximately 630-donor mean. A few of the identified cytomegalovirus-associated TCR beta chains were confirmed in vitro to be specific for cytomegalovirus antigens. The 87-base-pair reads could not distinguish some IMGT-functional V segments, including TRBV6-2 and TRBV6-3, so those segments were excluded. Most CMV-associated TCR beta chains appeared to be HLA-restricted in a later analysis, and the HLA associations seemed to be driven largely by CMV exposure. Specific HLA alleles were associated with roughly 17,000 TCR beta sequences at a false discovery rate of 0.05 in a later analysis. Because some donors lacked HLA typing at each locus, the association tests relied only on the typed subset. The cohort was sequenced for TCR beta chains only, and without alpha or paired-chain data the features that could be detected were limited. The classifier was reported to diagnose cytomegalovirus status with high specificity and sensitivity in both the original and validation cohorts. For the cohort, immune exposure information was limited to CMV serostatus. Several of the top co-occurrence clusters appeared to be linked to parvovirus B19, influenza, CMV and Epstein-Barr virus, according to a later analysis. According to the authors, the approach could potentially be generalized to other disease states and immunological phenotypes.

This TCR derives from a man aged 25 to 40 in good health and CMV-seropositive. The source material was PBMCs. The V gene is TRBV5-1 and the J gene is TRBJ1-2; TRBD1 fits 9 bases in the junction. The CDR3 sequence is CASSLDGQGIGYTF. The DNA sequence follows: TGCGCCAGCAGCTTGGATGGACAGGGGATTGGCTACACCTTC. The reference TRBV5-1 and TRBJ1-2 proteins fill in what lies around the CDR3, so the full variable domain reads KAGVTQTPRYLIKTRGQQVTLSCSPISGHRSVSWYQQTPGQGLQFLFEYFSETQRNKGNFPGRFSGRQFSNSRSEMNVSTLELGDSALYLCASSLDGQGIGYTFGSGTRLTVV.